A single sample is the source of the 21 T cell receptor beta chains below, sequenced in a study of blood T cell repertoires in COVID-19. Clones were sequenced by immunoSEQ multiplex PCR, and TCRdb holds only the in-frame ones, with some missing. The data show about 290,000 clones, around four fifths seen once. Sample: peripheral blood. The source of these receptors is a woman aged 50 to 65 with active or convalescent COVID-19.

J is TRBJ1-1 and V is TRBV27; no clear D gene. CDR3 size: 13 residues. From germline, CDR1 is MNHEY and CDR2 SMNVEV (reference sequence). Between the trimmed V and J ends, which lost 2 bases and 3 bases, there was a span of 7 bases. The CDR3 nucleotides read TGTGCCAGCAGTTTAAGGAGGTACACTGAAGCTTTCTTT. It translates to CASSLRRYTEAFF.

The chain couples TRBV4-1 to TRBJ2-4, with D possibly being TRBD2 (5 bases). V lost 0 bases to trimming and J lost 3 bases, with 15 bases between them. CDR3 size: 17 residues. The germline CDR1 and CDR2 sequences are MGHRA and YSYEKL. The CDR3 loop reads CASSQDRGRGNKNIQYF. The CDR3 DNA reads as TGCGCCAGCAGCCAAGATCGCGGGCGAGGGAACAAAAACATTCAGTACTTC.

J is TRBJ2-3 and V is TRBV9, with D perhaps TRBD1 (5 bases). V shed 8 bases and J shed 5 bases, with 15 bases lying between them. CDR3 length: 13 amino acids. Germline CDR1 and CDR2: SGDLS and YYNGEE. The CDR3 bases are TGTGCCAGTGGACAATTACATGGAGATACGCAGTATTTT. As protein: CASGQLHGDTQYF.

This clone was observed once. The CDR3 sequence is CASSFGAGVSFF. As DNA, the CDR3 is TGTGCCAGCAGTTTCGGAGCGGGAGTCTCGTTCTTC. The rearrangement joins TRBV28 to TRBJ2-1; 8 bases align to TRBD2. Losses at the gene ends were 3 bases for V and 15 bases for J; bases not matched to a gene: 7. CDR3 length: 12 amino acids. The germline gives CDR1 MDHEN, CDR2 SYDVKM.

V is TRBV3-1 (or the pseudogene TRBV3-2) and J is TRBJ2-7; 8 bases fit TRBD2. The length of the CDR3 is 19 residues. CDR1 and CDR2 from the germline V gene are LGHDT and YNNKEL (reference sequence). With 0 bases clipped from V and 1 base from J, the junction kept 14 bases outside the gene matches. CDR3 DNA sequence: TGTGCCAGCAGCCAAGATCTCCCCAATCGAGCGGGAGTTTCCTACGAGCAGTACTTC. Its protein is CASSQDLPNRAGVSYEQYF.

The chain combines TRBV4-1 with TRBJ2-1, with D maybe TRBD1 (6 bases). Germline V gene sequence: CDR1 MGHRA, CDR2 YSYEKL. Trimming shortened V by 1 base and J by 8 bases, and 15 bases separated the two germline ends. CDR3 length: 15 amino acids. The CDR3 sequence is CASSQVGQKGHEQFF. CDR3 sequence (DNA): TGCGCCAGCAGCCAAGTCGGACAGAAGGGCCATGAGCAGTTCTTC.

The V and J genes are TRBV14 and TRBJ1-3; 8 bases agree with TRBD1. Losses at the gene ends were 4 bases for V and 4 bases for J; bases not matched to a gene: 9. CDR3 size: 16 residues. Germline CDR1 and CDR2: SGHDN and FVKESK. The CDR3 loop is CASSLRSWDRGNTIYF. As DNA, the CDR3 is TGTGCCAGCAGCCTCCGATCATGGGACAGGGGAAACACCATATATTTT.

The chain combines TRBV30 with TRBJ1-2, with D possibly being TRBD1 (6 bases). The V and J ends lost 8 bases and 4 bases respectively, with 20 bases between them. The CDR3 totals 14 residues. Germline CDR1 is GTSNPN and CDR2 is SVGIG (reference sequence). The CDR3 nucleotides are TGTGCCGGCGGCCTGGGGGCGAGGGTCTATGGCTACACCTTC. It translates to CAGGLGARVYGYTF.

V usage is TRBV12-3 or TRBV12-4 and J usage is TRBJ1-1; 8 nucleotides line up with TRBD1. V dropped 3 bases and J dropped 10; count of bases not matched to a gene: 4. The CDR3 is 12 residues long. The DNA for the CDR3 is TGTGCCAGCAGTTTGGAGGGGACAGGAGCTTTCTTT. Translating gives CASSLEGTGAFF.

The chain joins TRBV19 to TRBJ2-5; D is unresolved. V lost 5 bases to trimming and J lost 5 bases, with 12 bases between them. The CDR3 runs to 13 residues. The germline V gene encodes CDR1 LNHDA and CDR2 SQIVND (reference sequence). CDR3 sequence (DNA): TGTGCCAGTAGTCTCGGTCGGGTCGAGACCCAGTACTTC. This translates into CASSLGRVETQYF.

A word on this clone: This same CDR3 is encoded by further DNA sequences in the sample. This chain connects TRBV27 to TRBJ2-1; 15 nucleotides match TRBD2. Germline assignment: CDR1 MNHEY and CDR2 SMNVEV (reference sequence). There are 15 residues in the CDR3. V lost 5 bases, J lost 7 bases, and 3 bases stayed unmatched. This CDR3 is CASSPGTSGRNEQFF. In DNA form, the CDR3 reads TGTGCCAGCAGTCCTGGGACTAGCGGGAGGAATGAGCAGTTCTTC.

The chain combines TRBV6-6 with TRBJ1-6, with D perhaps TRBD1 (5 bases). The CDR3 contains 19 residues. CDR1 is MNHNY and CDR2 is SVGAGI in the germline V gene (reference sequence). Trimming removed 5 bases from V and 1 base from J, with 21 bases in between. The CDR3 DNA reads as TGTGCCAGCAGTCCCATGGGGGGAGGGGCACCTTCCTATAATTCACCCCTCCACTTT. It codes for CASSPMGGGAPSYNSPLHF.

For this clone: The sample carries other DNA sequences with the same CDR3. The chain uses TRBV6-5 and TRBJ1-1; 7 positions agree with TRBD1. Germline values: CDR1 MNHEY, CDR2 SVGAGI. This CDR3 has 13 residues. V shed 6 bases, J shed 7 bases, and the junction held 8 bases outside the gene matches. CDR3: CASSRQGTGEAFF. The CDR3, as DNA: TGTGCCAGCAGCAGACAGGGAACGGGTGAAGCTTTCTTT.

The chain uses TRBV28 and TRBJ2-7; 9 bases are shared with TRBD2. CDR1 is MDHEN, CDR2 SYDVKM, per germline. V lost 8 bases, J lost 3 bases, and 8 bases stayed unmatched. The CDR3 covers 14 residues. CDR3 nucleotide sequence: TGTGCCAGCGAGAATAGCGGGGGACGCTACGAGCAGTACTTC. It translates to CASENSGGRYEQYF.

The chain carries TRBV11-2 and TRBJ2-7, with D uncertain. Germline CDR1 and CDR2: SGHAT and FQNNGV. V lost 1 base, J lost 2 bases, and 9 bases lay in between. CDR3 length equals 14 residues. The CDR3 loop is CASSLGPDPYEQYF. The CDR3 DNA follows: TGTGCCAGCAGCTTAGGGCCCGATCCCTACGAGCAGTACTTC.

The chain is built from TRBV12-3 or TRBV12-4 and TRBJ1-2; D unclear. Trimming removed 8 bases at V and 4 bases at J, with 11 bases between. This CDR3 spans 12 amino acids. This CDR3 reads CASDGLAYGYTF. For the CDR3, the DNA is TGTGCCAGCGACGGGTTAGCCTATGGCTACACCTTC.

This sequence joins TRBV29-1 and TRBJ2-5; 9 bases are a match to TRBD1. Trimming cost V 6 bases and J 4 bases; bases outside gene matches: 3. Looked up from germline, CDR1 is SQVTM and CDR2 is ANQGSEA. CDR3 length: 12 residues. CDR3 amino acids: CSVDRGGETQYF. The CDR3, as DNA: TGCAGCGTGGACAGGGGTGGAGAGACCCAGTACTTC.

V and J are TRBV5-1 and TRBJ1-1; TRBD1 might be the D (5 bases). The germline V and J ends were trimmed by 3 bases and 3 bases, with 24 bases remaining between them. The germline gives CDR1 SGHRS, CDR2 YFSETQ. CDR3 length: 18 residues. Written as DNA, the CDR3 is TGCGCCAGCAGCTCGGGGCTCAGGACTACCATGGGGGACACTGAAGCTTTCTTT. Amino acids: CASSSGLRTTMGDTEAFF.

This chain joins TRBV18 and TRBJ1-1; TRBD1 matches 10 bases. The V segment lost 1 base and the J segment 5 bases; nucleotides outside the gene matches: 4. The V gene's germline CDR1 is KGHSH and CDR2 LQKENI. The CDR3 runs to 15 residues. The CDR3: CASSPRQGAHTEAFF. As DNA, the CDR3 is TGTGCCAGCTCACCACGACAGGGGGCTCATACTGAAGCTTTCTTT.

This clone was counted only a few times. The gene calls are TRBV7-2 and TRBJ1-2, with TRBD1 as a possible D gene (5 bases). The V and J ends lost 5 bases and 6 bases respectively, with 16 bases between them. CDR1 SGHTA and CDR2 FQGNSA come from the germline V gene. The CDR3 is made up of 14 amino acids. CDR3 protein: CASSTDRGQNGYTF. Here the CDR3 DNA reads TGTGCCAGCAGCACTGATAGGGGTCAGAATGGCTACACCTTC.

The chain recombines TRBV24-1 with TRBJ2-3; 10 bases align to TRBD2. Trimming took 9 bases from V and 5 from J; bases not matched to a gene: 10. Germline V gene data show CDR1 as KGHDR and CDR2 as SFDVKD. This CDR3 comprises 15 residues. This chain's CDR3 is CATAEASGRGDTQYF. CDR3 nucleotides: TGTGCCACCGCGGAGGCTAGCGGGAGAGGAGATACGCAGTATTTT.